This T cell receptor beta chain came from a study of T cells in Graves' hyperthyroidism and ophthalmopathy. General study points: Ophthalmopathy was separated from stable hyperthyroidism by a 13 V-J model.

The CDR3 loop spans 14 amino acids. Germline lookup yields CDR1 MDHEN and CDR2 SYDVKM. Trimming stripped 6 bases from V and 2 bases from J, with 12 bases between. The TCR beta CDR3 regions underwent amplification using RNA transcripts as the source. In the first-round RT-PCR of the TCR CDR3, the HTBI primer set was used. TCRdb recomputed calls from the multiplex PCR reads with MiXCR, one row per CDR3 protein. The data show approximately 620,000 distinct CDR3 sequences, with roughly 14% seen just once and 5% to 7% held by the top ten. Hyperthyroidism was newly diagnosed in patients aged 18 to 65 (duration under 2 months). The study excluded patients with uncontrolled infection, other autoimmune disease, pregnancy or lactation. This clonotype has at least ten counts. Its antigen is undetermined.

The TCR originated in a woman in her twenties or thirties with Graves' hyperthyroidism that later progressed to Graves' ophthalmopathy. V and J are TRBV28 and TRBJ2-3, with D unclear. The sample was blood. CDR3 amino acids: CASRNRLPTDTQYF. The CDR3, as DNA: TGTGCCAGCAGAAACCGACTCCCCACAGATACGCAGTATTTT.